This is a list of T cell receptor beta chains from one sample in a study of cytomegalovirus exposure and HLA in healthy donors. TCRdb's table, derived via immunoSEQ multiplex PCR, lists solely in-frame clones and lacks some. The sample has about 130,000 clones, 74% seen once. Input material: PBMCs. These receptor sequences come from a woman between 50 and 59 years old in good health and CMV-seropositive. CDR3s leave out the opening cysteine and the closing phenylalanine or tryptophan. Clone size is stated in some rows and not others, as once, few, many or a class when expanded.

NA	TRBV7-9	ASSLDNGIAENQPQH
NA	TRBV5-8	ASSLVEETQY
NA	TRBV10-3	AISERLAGGEYNEQF
NA	TRBV25-1	ASSPPGKGGVAKNIQY
NA	TRBV7-2	ASSLRGKSNTEAF
NA	TRBV19	ASSMRGSGGGSTNEKLF
NA	TRBV2	ASLTGGTQY
NA	TRBV6-1	ASRDGQGEKAF
NA	TRBV14	ASSQIRGGEQF
NA	TRBV5-1	ASSLTSGGTSTDTQY
NA	TRBV19	ASSMNRESLQPQH
NA	TRBV21-1	ASSTTGGATGANVLT
few	TRBV30	AWTGTGLSSYNSPLH
NA	TRBV7-7	ASSLRQGGPYEQY
NA	TRBV13	ASSYRNQETQY
NA	TRBV7-9	SSSLGTGGWSNQPQH
NA	TRBV13	ASSLRGIVTEAF
NA	TRBV7-9	ASSADNSYEQY